This T cell receptor beta chain was sequenced during a study of control samples from healthy donors and cancer patients. Germline lookup yields CDR1 MNHNY and CDR2 SVGAGI (reference sequence). J was trimmed by 5 bases and V by 6 bases; bases with no gene match: 9. This CDR3 spans 14 amino acids. Profiling relied on immunoSEQ multiplex PCR, and the TCRdb table lists in-frame clones only, not all of them. The sample holds 120,000 to 150,000 clones; approximately 92% are singletons and the top ten take more than 3%. The sequence was obtained from a young man in good health. The sequenced sample consisted of blood. This chain joins TRBV6-6 and TRBJ1-1; 7 nucleotides agree with TRBD1. As DNA, the CDR3 is TGTGCCAGCAGGCAACAGGGGCTAGGGACTGAAGCTTTCTTT. Its protein product is CASRQQGLGTEAFF.